Listed here is a single TCR beta chain. Additional DNA sequences in this sample encode the identical CDR3. This record belongs to a study of blood T cell repertoires in COVID-19. Study-wide context: Acute and convalescent COVID-19 samples came from the United States, Italy and Spain. In each case, the material was cDNA or gDNA derived from T cells, B-cell-depleted T cells, or PBMCs.

In the original processing: Nucleated cell counts were estimated from reference gene primer amplification. TCRdb's copy holds only in-frame clones and misses some; the assay was immunoSEQ multiplex PCR. V and J calls and clone size follow that table, whereas D and trimming were derived from the DNA. The sample carries about 250,000 clones, 80% to 90% recorded once. CDR3 size: 11 residues. The V end was cut by 6 bases, the J end by 4 bases, with 7 bases between. Sequenced sample: peripheral blood. The receptor was derived from a middle-aged man with active or convalescent COVID-19. This chain joins TRBV12-3 or TRBV12-4 and TRBJ2-7; TRBD2 might be the D (5 bases). CDR3 amino acids: CASSRGYEQYF. DNA of the CDR3: TGTGCCAGCAGCCGAGGGTACGAGCAGTACTTC.